The 23 T cell receptor beta chains presented below share a single source sample, sequenced in a study of blood T cell repertoires in COVID-19. TCRdb keeps only in-frame clones here, not all; method: immunoSEQ multiplex PCR. Of 160,000 or so clones listed, more than 75% are singletons. Source material: peripheral blood. These receptors were obtained from a man in his 60s with active or convalescent COVID-19.

V and J are TRBV6-1 and TRBJ2-7; D remains unclear. This CDR3 contains 15 residues. Germline CDR1 reads MNHNS; CDR2 reads SASEGT. Trimming pared 0 bases from V and 1 base from J, leaving 10 bases between. The DNA for the CDR3 is TGTGCCAGCAGTGAAGCCCCTAGGAGTTCCTACGAGCAGTACTTC. Amino acids: CASSEAPRSSYEQYF.

The chain carries TRBV7-9 and TRBJ2-3; a possible D gene is TRBD1 (6 bases). Germline V gene sequence: CDR1 SEHNR, CDR2 FQNEAQ (reference sequence). V lost 1 base and J 2 bases, leaving 7 bases between the germline ends. CDR3 length: 14 amino acids. The CDR3 sequence: CASSLGTDTDTQYF. The CDR3 DNA is TGTGCCAGCAGCTTAGGGACAGACACAGATACGCAGTATTTT.

This chain links TRBV11-2 with TRBJ2-7; 14 bases agree with TRBD2. V shed 3 bases and J 3 bases; nucleotides not matched to a gene: 1. The CDR3 sequence is 15 residues long. Germline-derived CDR1 and CDR2 are SGHAT and FQNNGV. In DNA, the CDR3 is TGTGCCAGCAGCTTCGGGACTAGCGGGAGCTACGAGCAGTACTTC. Amino acids: CASSFGTSGSYEQYF.

The rearrangement joins TRBV6-5 to TRBJ2-1; 14 bases map to TRBD2. The CDR3 is 15 residues long. Losses at the gene ends were 10 bases for V and 7 bases for J; bases not matched to a gene: 9. Per the germline V gene, CDR1 is MNHEY and CDR2 is SVGAGI. CDR3: CAIQSGTSGRNEQFF. CDR3 DNA sequence: TGTGCCATCCAATCCGGGACTAGCGGGAGAAATGAGCAGTTCTTC.

The chain combines TRBV15 with TRBJ1-4; 9 bases are a match to TRBD1. The CDR3 consists of 16 residues. V lost 2 bases to trimming and J lost 8 bases; unmatched junction nucleotides: 9. CDR1 is LNHNV and CDR2 is YYDKDF in the germline V gene (reference sequence). The DNA of the CDR3 is TGTGCCACCAGCAGATACGAACAGGGGGCCGGGGAAAAACTGTTTTTT. This codes for CATSRYEQGAGEKLFF.

The CDR3: CASSSGTGNEKLFF. CDR3 sequence (DNA): TGCGCCAGCAGCTCCGGGACAGGGAATGAAAAACTGTTTTTT. The chain is built from TRBV10-1 and TRBJ1-4, with TRBD1 identical over 9 bases. The CDR3 totals 14 residues. Germline V gene sequence: CDR1 WNHNN, CDR2 SYGVQD (reference sequence). V lost 6 bases and J lost 5; bases outside the gene matches: 4.

Notes on this clone: At one end the junction does not follow the germline gene, possibly because of a read error. The rearrangement links TRBV19 to TRBJ1-6, with 7 bases matching TRBD1. CDR3 length: 16 residues. Germline-derived CDR1 and CDR2 are LNHDA and SQIVND (reference sequence). The chain's CDR3 is CASSIVAGGNNSPLHF. The CDR3 nucleotides are TGTGCCAGTAGTATTGTGGCAGGGGGAAATAACTCACCCCTCCACTTT.

The V call is TRBV28, the J call TRBJ1-4; D ambiguous. The ends were cut back, 6 bases at V and 4 bases at J, with 15 bases in the middle. Per germline, CDR1 MDHEN and CDR2 SYDVKM. The CDR3 runs 15 residues. The CDR3 sequence: CASSSDPRGNEKLFF. In DNA form, the CDR3 reads TGTGCCAGCAGCTCGGACCCTCGGGGTAATGAAAAACTGTTTTTT.

This chain connects TRBV15 to TRBJ1-2; D not resolved. Germline V gene lookup returns CDR1 LNHNV and CDR2 YYDKDF (reference sequence). The CDR3 loop spans 14 amino acids. Trimming stripped 0 bases from V and 4 bases from J, with 9 bases between. CDR3 in DNA: TGTGCCACCAGCAGAGATCTGGCTGGCTATGGCTACACCTTC. As protein: CATSRDLAGYGYTF.

The rearrangement links TRBV28 to TRBJ2-5, with 7 bases lining up with TRBD2. Germline V gene lookup returns CDR1 MDHEN and CDR2 SYDVKM. This CDR3 has 16 amino acids. V lost 4 bases to trimming and J lost 9 bases; unmatched junction nucleotides: 17. CDR3 protein: CASSSVFRDYIRAQYF. Written as DNA, the CDR3 is TGTGCCAGCAGTTCCGTCTTCAGGGACTACATACGGGCCCAGTACTTC.

The J gene is TRBJ1-6, the V gene TRBV5-4; D unclear. The CDR3 sequence is 14 residues long. V was shortened by 0 bases and J by 6 bases, with 7 bases between the two germline ends. Germline V lookup: CDR1 SGHNT, CDR2 YYREEE (reference sequence). The CDR3 sequence: CASSLGQVNSPLHF. CDR3 bases: TGTGCCAGCAGCTTGGGGCAGGTTAATTCACCCCTCCACTTT.

The V and J genes are TRBV6-6 and TRBJ1-2, with 12 bases fitting TRBD1. V lost 2 bases and J lost 6; bases outside the gene matches: 1. From germline, CDR1 is MNHNY and CDR2 SVGAGI (reference sequence). The CDR3 sequence is 14 residues long. The CDR3 loop reads CASSYGTGGHGYTF. In DNA form, the CDR3 reads TGTGCCAGCAGTTACGGGACAGGGGGCCATGGCTACACCTTC.

This sequence joins TRBV18 and TRBJ1-2; 8 bases are shared with TRBD1. V lost 3 bases, J lost 3 bases, and 0 bases stayed unmatched. Germline CDR1 is KGHSH and CDR2 is LQKENI. This CDR3 comprises 13 residues. CDR3 protein: CASSPDRDYGYTF. For the CDR3, the DNA is TGTGCCAGCTCACCGGACAGGGACTATGGCTACACCTTC.

For this clone: The junction departs from germline at one end; a sequencing error may be responsible. V gene TRBV4-1 combines with J gene TRBJ2-2; 8 bases align to TRBD2. The length of the CDR3 is 15 residues. Germline V gene sequence: CDR1 MGHRA, CDR2 YSYEKL. The DNA for the CDR3 is TGCGCCAGCAGCCAAGGGATGGCGGGAGCGGGGGCGCTGTTTTTT. Residues: CASSQGMAGAGALFF.

This chain uses TRBV29-1 with TRBJ2-5; D ambiguous. V was pared by 2 bases and J by 11 bases, with 18 bases between. Germline CDR1 and CDR2: SQVTM and ANQGSEA. This CDR3 has 13 residues. The CDR3 coding sequence is TGCAGCGTTGAAATGGCGCAGCCCCAGGCTCAGTACTTC. The encoded protein is CSVEMAQPQAQYF.

The chain has TRBV6-1 and TRBJ2-5; 9 bases fit TRBD1. With 4 bases clipped from V and 3 bases from J, the junction kept 15 bases outside the gene matches. The CDR3 totals 18 residues. Germline CDR1 and CDR2: MNHNS and SASEGT. The CDR3 DNA is TGTGCCAGCAGTGGGCCCGGGACAGGGTTGCTGGGGAAAGAGACCCAGTACTTC. Translating gives CASSGPGTGLLGKETQYF.

This chain joins TRBV6-1 and TRBJ2-1; 12 bases line up with TRBD2. The J segment lost 0 bases and the V segment lost 2 bases, leaving 11 bases of the junction unmatched. There are 20 residues in the CDR3. Germline-derived CDR1 and CDR2 are MNHNS and SASEGT. The CDR3, as DNA: TGTGCCAGCAGTGAATTAGGGGGACTAGCGGGCCCGAGCTCCTACAATGAGCAGTTCTTC. Its translation: CASSELGGLAGPSSYNEQFF.

The chain combines TRBV19 with TRBJ1-1, with D hard to call. Trimming took off 6 bases at V and 3 bases at J, with 14 bases between the two ends. From germline, CDR1 is LNHDA and CDR2 SQIVND (reference sequence). The length of the CDR3 is 14 residues. The CDR3 reads CASSRGRKDTEAFF. The CDR3 DNA reads as TGTGCCAGTAGCCGCGGGAGGAAGGACACTGAAGCTTTCTTT.

The chain carries TRBV28 and TRBJ1-1; TRBD1 aligns across 10 bases. The CDR3 is made up of 14 amino acids. CDR1 MDHEN and CDR2 SYDVKM come from the germline V gene. Germline trimming cut 2 bases from V and 11 bases from J; bases unmatched to any gene: 8. CDR3 sequence reads: CASSLVVGTGDAFF. For the CDR3, the DNA is TGTGCCAGCAGTTTAGTGGTCGGGACAGGGGATGCTTTCTTT.

The rearrangement links TRBV9 to TRBJ1-3; D gene ambiguous. Per the germline V gene, CDR1 is SGDLS and CDR2 is YYNGEE. The CDR3 consists of 15 residues. V was shortened by 0 bases and J by 0 bases, with 7 bases between the two germline ends. CDR3 nucleotides: TGTGCCAGCAGCGTAGGTTCAGACTCTGGAAACACCATATATTTT. Translated: CASSVGSDSGNTIYF.

The chain combines TRBV4-1 with TRBJ2-2, with D possibly matching TRBD2 (5 bases). The CDR3 is made up of 15 amino acids. Germline values: CDR1 MGHRA, CDR2 YSYEKL. V was pared by 3 bases and J by 0 bases, with 8 bases between. The CDR3 sequence: CASSQRATNTGELFF. CDR3 bases: TGCGCCAGCAGCCAGCGGGCGACGAACACCGGGGAGCTGTTTTTT.

This clone was seen only a few times. V is TRBV6-1 and J is TRBJ1-5; possible D gene TRBD1, 5 bases. The ends were cut back, 3 bases at V and 2 bases at J, with 5 bases in the middle. The CDR3 is made up of 13 amino acids. Germline-derived CDR1 and CDR2 are MNHNS and SASEGT. The CDR3 nucleotides read TGTGCCAGCAGTGACAGGGGCAATCAGCCCCAGCATTTT. Amino acids: CASSDRGNQPQHF.

The chain carries TRBV19 and TRBJ1-4, with 7 bases lining up with TRBD1. Germline V gives CDR1 LNHDA, CDR2 SQIVND (reference sequence). The CDR3 is 14 residues long. Losses at the gene ends were 6 bases for V and 7 bases for J; bases not matched to a gene: 8. For the CDR3, the DNA is TGTGCCAGTAGCTTGACAGGGACACGTGAAAAACTGTTTTTT. As protein: CASSLTGTREKLFF.